One and the same sample provided the 27 T cell receptor beta chains below, sequenced in a study of T cell responses to AZD1222 COVID-19 vaccine. TCRdb's table, derived via immunoSEQ multiplex PCR, lists solely in-frame clones and lacks some. The data show 150,000 to 200,000 clones, about 91% seen once. Sample: peripheral blood, taken on day 0 of MenACWY control vaccination. These receptors originate from an adult in good health.

This clone has a single count. The chain recombines TRBV5-1 with TRBJ2-1; 7 positions match TRBD2. This CDR3 is 15 amino acids long. Germline lookup yields CDR1 SGHRS and CDR2 YFSETQ. V shed 1 base, J shed 1 base, and the junction held 2 bases outside the gene matches. The CDR3 coding sequence is TGCGCCAGCAGCTTGTCGGGAGGTTCCTACAATGAGCAGTTCTTC. Translated: CASSLSGGSYNEQFF.

The chain combines TRBV6-4 with TRBJ1-1; D possibly corresponds to TRBD1 (6 bases). Between the trimmed V and J ends, which lost 10 bases and 2 bases, there was a span of 14 bases. The CDR3 covers 13 residues. From germline, CDR1 is MRHNA and CDR2 SNTAGT. The CDR3 nucleotides read TGTGCCACCTCGACAGGTCGAAACACTGAAGCTTTCTTT. It codes for CATSTGRNTEAFF.

The CDR3 DNA reads as TGTGCCAGCAGTGCCCAGCGGGGGAGTAGCACTTCACCCCTCCACTTT. Its protein product is CASSAQRGSSTSPLHF. The chain has TRBV2 and TRBJ1-6, with a weak D call TRBD1 (5 bases). The CDR3 is made up of 16 amino acids. The germline V and J ends were trimmed by 4 bases and 9 bases, with 19 bases remaining between them. The V gene's germline CDR1 is SNHLY and CDR2 FYNNEI. The entire variable domain, with the rest obtained from reference TRBV2 and TRBJ1-6, is as follows: EPEVTQTPSHQVTQMGQEVILRCVPISNHLYFYWYRQILGQKVEFLVSFYNNEISEKSEIFDDQFSVERPDGSNFTLKIRSTKLEDSAMYFCASSAQRGSSTSPLHFGNGTRLTVT.

The chain links TRBV5-1 to TRBJ1-2; D unresolved. Between the trimmed V and J ends, which lost 0 bases and 4 bases, there was a span of 10 bases. CDR3 length: 14 amino acids. Per germline, CDR1 SGHRS and CDR2 YFSETQ. The CDR3 sequence: CASSLEQDGYGYTF. CDR3 DNA sequence: TGCGCCAGCAGCTTGGAGCAGGACGGCTATGGCTACACCTTC.

J is TRBJ2-2 and V is TRBV29-1, with TRBD1 matching 7 bases. Trimming removed 7 bases from V and 0 bases from J; junction bases left unmatched: 5. CDR3 size: 14 residues. Per germline, CDR1 SQVTM and CDR2 ANQGSEA. CDR3 sequence (DNA): TGCAGCGGCCTACAGGGGTCGAACACCGGGGAGCTGTTTTTT. Protein product: CSGLQGSNTGELFF.

V is TRBV3-1 (or the pseudogene TRBV3-2) and J is TRBJ1-3; no definite D call. In germline, CDR1 is LGHDT, CDR2 YNNKEL (reference sequence). The CDR3 spans 15 residues. Trimming removed 1 base at V and 0 bases at J, with 7 bases between. CDR3 protein: CASSQVVDSGNTIYF. In DNA form, the CDR3 reads TGTGCCAGCAGCCAAGTCGTAGACTCTGGAAACACCATATATTTT.

This clone was recorded only once. V usage is TRBV4-1 and J usage is TRBJ1-4; no firm D call. CDR1 and CDR2 from the germline V gene are MGHRA and YSYEKL. V lost 3 bases and J 2 bases, leaving 13 bases between the germline ends. The CDR3 spans 16 residues. The DNA for the CDR3 is TGCGCCAGCAGCCAGGATTACAGCGGTACTAATGAAAAACTGTTTTTT. Its protein product is CASSQDYSGTNEKLFF.

This rearrangement joins TRBV11-2 to TRBJ1-1, with no clear D. Trimming left V 5 bases short and J 1 base short, with 8 bases between. Germline V lookup: CDR1 SGHAT, CDR2 FQNNGV. This CDR3 is 13 amino acids long. The CDR3 nucleotides read TGTGCCAGCAGCCGGTTAAAGAACACTGAAGCTTTCTTT. Protein: CASSRLKNTEAFF.

The chain carries TRBV27 and TRBJ2-3, with D maybe TRBD2 (6 bases). Germline-derived CDR1 and CDR2 are MNHEY and SMNVEV (reference sequence). The CDR3 extends over 15 amino acids. Trimming shortened V by 1 base and J by 0 bases, and 8 bases separated the two germline ends. As DNA, the CDR3 is TGTGCCAGCAGTTTATTAAGCGGGAGCACAGATACGCAGTATTTT. Translated, it gives CASSLLSGSTDTQYF.

The gene calls are TRBV24-1 and TRBJ2-6; D possibly corresponds to TRBD2 (5 bases). The germline gives CDR1 KGHDR, CDR2 SFDVKD. The CDR3 is 17 residues long. Trimming took 3 bases from V and 2 from J, leaving 13 bases between them. The CDR3 here is CATSDPRYGAGANVLTF. In DNA form, the CDR3 reads TGTGCCACCAGTGATCCTAGGTACGGGGCTGGGGCCAACGTCCTGACTTTC.

The genes are TRBV4-2 and TRBJ2-1; a possible D gene is TRBD1 (5 bases). The CDR3 is 15 residues long. V gave up 3 bases and J gave up 6 bases, with 15 bases separating them. Germline V lookup: CDR1 LGHNA, CDR2 YNFKEQ. This CDR3 is CASSQGHPSANEQFF. The CDR3 DNA follows: TGTGCCAGCAGCCAGGGGCATCCCAGCGCCAATGAGCAGTTCTTC.

This clone was observed a handful of times. V and J are TRBV4-2 and TRBJ2-3; D is ambiguous. Trimming took 2 bases from V and 7 from J, leaving 16 bases between them. The germline V gene encodes CDR1 LGHNA and CDR2 YNFKEQ. CDR3 length: 15 amino acids. The CDR3: CASSQTVEIDHTQYF. CDR3 in DNA: TGTGCCAGCAGCCAAACAGTCGAGATCGACCATACGCAGTATTTT.

V gene TRBV5-6 combines with J gene TRBJ1-2; D is unresolved. The V gene's germline CDR1 is SGHDT and CDR2 YYEEEE. The CDR3 runs to 13 residues. V was pared by 1 base and J by 6 bases, with 10 bases between. The DNA of the CDR3 is TGTGCCAGCAGCTTGTTGTCCCTTGATGGCTACACCTTC. The encoded protein is CASSLLSLDGYTF.

This clone appeared a single time. The chain combines TRBV18 with TRBJ2-1; 9 bases align to TRBD2. This CDR3 is built from 14 residues. Germline loops: CDR1 KGHSH, CDR2 LQKENI. Germline trimming cut 3 bases from V and 8 bases from J; bases unmatched to any gene: 5. CDR3 region: CASSPGREGHEQFF. DNA for the CDR3: TGTGCCAGCTCACCGGGGCGGGAGGGCCATGAGCAGTTCTTC.

V usage is TRBV30 and J usage is TRBJ1-2; 8 nucleotides align to TRBD1. The germline V gene has CDR1 GTSNPN and CDR2 SVGIG (reference sequence). The CDR3 spans 14 residues. Unmatched junction bases numbered 3, after V lost 0 bases and J lost 3 bases. The CDR3, as DNA: TGTGCCTGGAGTGTAACAGGGGGGGACTATGGCTACACCTTC. This gives the protein CAWSVTGGDYGYTF.

The chain combines TRBV18 with TRBJ1-2; D might be TRBD1 (5 bases). Germline V gives CDR1 KGHSH, CDR2 LQKENI. V lost 4 bases, J lost 2 bases, and 8 bases lay in between. The CDR3 runs to 13 residues. CDR3 nucleotide sequence: TGTGCCAGCTCACGGGACGGGAACTATGGCTACACCTTC. It translates to CASSRDGNYGYTF.

The rearrangement links TRBV24-1 to TRBJ2-1, with 10 bases matching TRBD2. The V gene end was trimmed by 2 bases and the J gene end by 9 bases; junction bases not matched to a gene: 9. This CDR3 region has 16 residues. Looked up from germline, CDR1 is KGHDR and CDR2 is SFDVKD. The CDR3 sequence is CATSDSTSGWGGEQFF. The CDR3 DNA sequence: TGTGCCACCAGTGATTCGACTAGCGGGTGGGGAGGTGAGCAGTTCTTC.

The chain links TRBV4-1 to TRBJ1-3, with D possibly TRBD1 on 6 matching bases. V was trimmed by 1 base and J by 8 bases, leaving 15 bases between them. CDR1 is MGHRA, CDR2 YSYEKL, per germline. The CDR3 has 15 residues. CDR3 protein: CASSQGPNRVDTIYF. CDR3 DNA sequence: TGCGCCAGCAGCCAAGGCCCCAACAGGGTAGACACCATATATTTT.

The chain joins TRBV5-1 to TRBJ2-7; TRBD2 matches 8 bases. The CDR3 is 15 residues long. Per germline, CDR1 SGHRS and CDR2 YFSETQ. Unmatched junction bases numbered 7, after V lost 0 bases and J lost 5 bases. The CDR3 spells CASSLGPGLEDEQYF. Here the CDR3 DNA reads TGCGCCAGCAGCTTGGGGCCGGGACTAGAGGACGAGCAGTACTTC.

The V gene is TRBV27, the J gene TRBJ2-3; tentatively, D is TRBD2 (6 bases). CDR1 is MNHEY and CDR2 is SMNVEV in the germline V gene (reference sequence). V lost 4 bases and J 2 bases, leaving 16 bases between the germline ends. This CDR3 is 16 amino acids long. CDR3 residues: CASSSETGTYTDTQYF. CDR3 nucleotide sequence: TGTGCCAGCAGTTCCGAAACCGGGACTTACACAGATACGCAGTATTTT.

J is TRBJ2-5 and V is TRBV6-5; no firm D call. The V gene lost 8 bases and the J gene lost 1 base, with 11 bases spanning the gap. The CDR3 loop spans 13 amino acids. CDR1 is MNHEY and CDR2 is SVGAGI in the germline V gene. CDR3 sequence reads: CASAVWLQETQYF. CDR3 nucleotide sequence: TGTGCCAGCGCAGTGTGGCTCCAAGAGACCCAGTACTTC.

The chain has TRBV19 and TRBJ2-7; maybe TRBD2 (6 bases). This CDR3 spans 14 amino acids. Between the trimmed V and J ends, which lost 1 base and 6 bases, there was a span of 13 bases. CDR1 is LNHDA and CDR2 is SQIVND in the germline V gene (reference sequence). CDR3 sequence reads: CASSIVSGGREQYF. The DNA for the CDR3 is TGTGCCAGTAGTATAGTTAGCGGTGGTCGCGAGCAGTACTTC.

V is TRBV7-2 and J is TRBJ1-4; maybe TRBD1 (5 bases). The V end was cut by 5 bases, the J end by 8 bases, with 21 bases between. The CDR3 has 16 amino acids. The V gene's germline CDR1 is SGHTA and CDR2 FQGNSA. For the CDR3, the DNA is TGTGCCAGCAGCCCATGGGGGACCGCGGCTCAGGAAAAACTGTTTTTT. This translates into CASSPWGTAAQEKLFF.

The gene calls are TRBV24-1 and TRBJ2-1, with 7 bases that match TRBD1. V shed 7 bases, J shed 8 bases, and the junction held 10 bases outside the gene matches. From germline, CDR1 is KGHDR and CDR2 SFDVKD. The length of the CDR3 is 14 residues. Written as DNA, the CDR3 is TGTGCCACCAGAGGGGGCCAGGGGATGGATGAGCAGTTCTTC. This codes for CATRGGQGMDEQFF.

This rearrangement joins TRBV5-5 to TRBJ1-2, with 8 nucleotides matching TRBD1. V shed 4 bases, J shed 4 bases, and the junction held 9 bases outside the gene matches. Germline V gene lookup returns CDR1 SGHKS and CDR2 YYEKEE (reference sequence). CDR3 length equals 15 residues. The DNA for the CDR3 is TGTGCCAGCAGCCTGATTGGACAGGGTCGCTATGGCTACACCTTC. This codes for CASSLIGQGRYGYTF.

The J gene is TRBJ1-6, the V gene TRBV30; D uncertain. The V end lost 4 bases, the J end lost 0 bases, and 10 bases lay between the germline ends. Germline CDR1 reads GTSNPN; CDR2 reads SVGIG (reference sequence). The CDR3 contains 15 residues. The chain's CDR3 is CAWTASSSYNSPLHF. The CDR3 nucleotides are TGTGCCTGGACGGCCTCTAGCTCCTATAATTCACCCCTCCACTTT.

The V gene is TRBV7-9, the J gene TRBJ1-3; no reliable D call. The CDR3 loop spans 12 amino acids. Trimming removed 2 bases at V and 4 bases at J, with 3 bases between. CDR1 is SEHNR, CDR2 FQNEAQ, per germline (reference sequence). The CDR3 DNA is TGTGCCAGCAGCTTATACGGAAACACCATATATTTT. Protein product: CASSLYGNTIYF.